The 13 T cell receptor beta chains below come from one sample, sequenced in a study of spatial heterogeneity in lung cancer. General study points: Tumor mutation counts were tracked by expanded intratumoral alpha and beta TCR counts.

Their antigens remain unidentified. Indicated time point: sample taken at primary tumor resection. From the 5' RACE reads, TCRdb called clonotypes with MiXCR, one entry per CDR3 protein. The profile shows 15,000 or so distinct CDR3 sequences, 4.7% of them singletons. This sample comprised lung tumor tissue, obtained at surgery. The source of these receptors is a female donor with early-stage non-small cell lung cancer.

This clonotype came up a few times. The J gene is TRBJ2-5, the V gene TRBV4-3; no firm D call. The CDR3 loop spans 14 amino acids. The ends were cut back, 0 bases at V and 5 bases at J, with 10 bases in the middle. Germline values: CDR1 LGHNA, CDR2 YSLEER. The CDR3, as DNA: TGCGCCAGCAGCCAAGATCAGTCCTCGGAGACCCAGTACTTC. Protein: CASSQDQSSETQYF.

In this sample, this clonotype is medium-sized. The genes are TRBV9 and TRBJ2-2, with D unclear. Per the germline V gene, CDR1 is SGDLS and CDR2 is YYNGEE. The ends were cut back, 2 bases at V and 5 bases at J, with 4 bases in the middle. The CDR3 consists of 12 residues. The CDR3, as DNA: TGTGCCAGCAGCGTGGGAACCGGGGAGCTGTTTTTT. Translated, it gives CASSVGTGELFF.

This clonotype came up many times. The V gene is TRBV2, the J gene TRBJ1-1; D unclear. This CDR3 has 13 residues. CDR1 and CDR2 from the germline V gene are SNHLY and FYNNEI. The V gene lost 1 base and the J gene lost 1 base, with 4 bases spanning the gap. Here the CDR3 DNA reads TGTGCCAGCAGTGAAGGACGGAACACTGAAGCTTTCTTT. It translates to CASSEGRNTEAFF.

This clonotype was found many times. The chain carries TRBV3-1 and TRBJ2-5; TRBD1 matches at 8 bases. The length of the CDR3 is 16 residues. V was pared by 1 base and J by 3 bases, with 7 bases of the junction left unmatched. From germline, CDR1 is LGHDT and CDR2 YNNKEL (reference sequence). The CDR3 protein is CASSQARQGAKETQYF. The CDR3 DNA is TGTGCCAGCAGCCAAGCGAGGCAGGGGGCCAAAGAGACCCAGTACTTC.

This clonotype was picked up many times. V and J are TRBV7-2 and TRBJ1-5, with 10 bases aligning to TRBD1. With V trimmed by 2 bases and J by 5 bases, 6 bases remained unmatched. CDR3 length: 16 amino acids. Per the germline V gene, CDR1 is SGHTA and CDR2 is FQGNSA. The chain's CDR3 is CASSLNDRGQHQPQHF. The CDR3 DNA reads TGTGCCAGCAGCTTAAATGACAGGGGGCAGCATCAGCCCCAGCATTTT.

In this sample, this clonotype turned up many times. The chain carries TRBV5-1 and TRBJ1-6; D unresolved. The ends were cut back, 0 bases at V and 7 bases at J, with 11 bases in the middle. This CDR3 spans 15 amino acids. Per the germline V gene, CDR1 is SGHRS and CDR2 is YFSETQ. The CDR3 spells CASSLGEAENSPLHF. In nucleotides, the CDR3 is TGCGCCAGCAGCTTGGGGGAAGCTGAAAATTCACCCCTCCACTTT.

This clonotype was found a few times. The genes are TRBV20-1 and TRBJ2-4; D may be TRBD1 (5 bases). V lost 0 bases, J lost 0 bases, and 18 bases lay in between. This CDR3 is 18 amino acids long. CDR1 is DFQATT and CDR2 is SNEGSKA in the germline V gene (reference sequence). In nucleotides, the CDR3 is TGCAGTGCTAGAGATAAGCGATTGACAGCAATAGCCAAAAACATTCAGTACTTC. It translates to CSARDKRLTAIAKNIQYF.

This clonotype was counted a few times. Here the CDR3 reads CASSFGVSNQPQHF. The CDR3 DNA is TGTGCCAGCAGTTTTGGGGTTAGCAATCAGCCCCAGCATTTT. This chain links TRBV12-3 or TRBV12-4 with TRBJ1-5; D not resolved. The CDR3 spans 14 residues. V was shortened by 3 bases and J by 0 bases, with 6 bases between the two germline ends.

This clonotype was detected ten times or more. The genes are TRBV29-1 and TRBJ1-4; TRBD1 aligns across 7 bases. Germline lookup yields CDR1 SQVTM and CDR2 ANQGSEA. The CDR3 sequence is 14 residues long. After removal of 5 bases from V and 3 bases from J, the junction contained 6 bases not matched to a gene. CDR3 loop: CSVKGARANEKLFF. CDR3 nucleotides: TGCAGCGTTAAGGGGGCGCGTGCTAATGAAAAACTGTTTTTT.

This clonotype was seen at least ten times. V and J are TRBV30 and TRBJ1-4; D might be TRBD1 (5 bases). The V gene's germline CDR1 is GTSNPN and CDR2 SVGIG (reference sequence). CDR3 size: 13 residues. Trimming took off 0 bases at V and 8 bases at J, with 10 bases between the two ends. CDR3 amino acids: CAWSVSGKEKLFF. CDR3 nucleotides: TGTGCCTGGAGTGTTTCAGGGAAGGAAAAACTGTTTTTT.

This clonotype was found many times. This chain connects TRBV7-6 to TRBJ2-3; possibly TRBD1 for D (6 bases). V gave up 1 base and J gave up 6 bases, with 8 bases separating them. Germline V CDR1 and CDR2: SGHVS, FNYEAQ. The length of the CDR3 is 13 residues. This chain's CDR3 is CASSLDREDTQYF. The DNA of the CDR3 is TGTGCCAGCAGCTTAGACAGGGAGGATACGCAGTATTTT.

This clonotype was recorded at least ten times. V gene TRBV10-3 combines with J gene TRBJ1-2; 9 bases are a match to TRBD1. The V and J ends lost 6 bases and 2 bases, in that order; junction bases with no gene match: 7. Germline V lookup: CDR1 ENHRY, CDR2 SYGVKD. This CDR3 comprises 15 residues. DNA for the CDR3: TGTGCCATCAGGGGGAAACAGGGGGCCAACTATGGCTACACCTTC. Protein sequence: CAIRGKQGANYGYTF.

A note on this clonotype: Its ends do not fully match the called genes, so a read error is possible. The rearrangement joins TRBV6-2 or TRBV6-3 to TRBJ2-6; a weak D match, TRBD2 (6 bases). The CDR3 spans 15 residues. CDR1 is MNHEY, CDR2 SVGEGT, per germline. The CDR3 region is CASSSAGSGANVLSF. The CDR3 DNA reads TGTGCGAGCAGTTCCGCGGGGTCTGGGGCCAACGTCCTGTCTTTC.